The 9 T cell receptor beta chains listed next were all sequenced from one sample in a study of T cell changes during pregnancy in multiple sclerosis. Assay used: immunoSEQ multiplex PCR; TCRdb lists only in-frame clones, some missing. The table lists about 22,000 clones, under 95% of them singletons. The source material was CD4+ T cells from peripheral blood mononuclear cells, sampled in the third trimester of pregnancy. Receptors originate from a female donor in good health, enrolled as a control in a pregnancy study.

This chain joins TRBV6-5 and TRBJ1-1, with D hard to call. Trimming took off 8 bases at V and 5 bases at J, with 9 bases between the two ends. The germline gives CDR1 MNHEY, CDR2 SVGAGI. The CDR3 is 11 residues long. CDR3 in amino acids: CASGRLTEAFF. CDR3 in DNA: TGTGCCAGCGGGCGATTGACTGAAGCTTTCTTT.

To note about this clone: This sample also contains other DNA sequences that code for the same CDR3. The chain combines TRBV28 with TRBJ1-2, with TRBD1 matching 9 bases. The germline gives CDR1 MDHEN, CDR2 SYDVKM. V was clipped by 5 bases and J by 3 bases; unmatched bases: 1. The CDR3 sequence is 13 residues long. The CDR3 reads CASSGQGHYGYTF. CDR3 DNA sequence: TGTGCCAGCAGTGGACAGGGGCACTATGGCTACACCTTC.

The gene calls are TRBV11-3 and TRBJ2-7; 9 bases line up with TRBD1. The CDR3 runs to 14 residues. Germline assignment: CDR1 SGHNT and CDR2 YENEEA. J was trimmed by 1 base and V by 5 bases; bases with no gene match: 3. CDR3 DNA: TGTGCCAGCAGCCCAGGACAGGGGTCCTACGAGCAGTACTTC. Translating gives CASSPGQGSYEQYF.

As to this clone: At one boundary the junction diverges from the germline segment, which might be a read error. The J gene is TRBJ2-1, the V gene TRBV11-2; the D gene is possibly TRBD1 (5 bases). The CDR3 extends over 12 amino acids. Germline CDR1 SGHAT, CDR2 FQNNGV. The CDR3 reads CASSLPLGAAIF. Here the CDR3 DNA reads TGTGCCAGCAGCTTACCCCTAGGGGCAGCGATCTTC.

The chain links TRBV7-8 to TRBJ2-1; TRBD2 is a possible D gene (5 bases). Trimming left V 5 bases short and J 6 bases short, with 14 bases between. CDR3 length: 14 residues. CDR1 is SGHVS and CDR2 is FQNEAQ in the germline V gene. Written as DNA, the CDR3 is TGTGCCAGCAGCCAAAGGCGGGTCCTCAATGAGCAGTTCTTC. Translation gives CASSQRRVLNEQFF.

V gene TRBV5-1 combines with J gene TRBJ2-2, with D maybe TRBD2 (6 bases). CDR1 and CDR2 from the germline V gene are SGHRS and YFSETQ. There are 17 residues in the CDR3. V gave up 4 bases and J gave up 3 bases, with 19 bases separating them. CDR3 region: CASSIWEAGSHTGELFF. The CDR3 region has the DNA TGCGCCAGCAGCATATGGGAGGCGGGGTCGCACACCGGGGAGCTGTTTTTT.

This chain uses TRBV7-8 with TRBJ2-1; D call uncertain. The V gene lost 3 bases and the J gene lost 0 bases, with 6 bases spanning the gap. The CDR3 is made up of 14 amino acids. Germline-derived CDR1 and CDR2 are SGHVS and FQNEAQ. Here the CDR3 reads CASSFVSSYNEQFF. CDR3 DNA sequence: TGTGCCAGCAGCTTTGTCTCCTCCTACAATGAGCAGTTCTTC.

The chain couples TRBV6-1 to TRBJ1-5, with TRBD1 identical over 7 bases. CDR3 size: 14 residues. Trimming removed 6 bases from V and 6 bases from J; junction bases left unmatched: 8. Germline V lookup: CDR1 MNHNS, CDR2 SASEGT. This chain's CDR3 is CASRRGGLGQPQHF. CDR3 DNA sequence: TGTGCCAGCAGGAGAGGGGGCCTCGGTCAGCCCCAGCATTTT.

For this clone: Other DNA sequences in the sample encode the same CDR3. The V call is TRBV6-5, the J call TRBJ2-7, with a possible D match to TRBD2 (5 bases). In germline, CDR1 is MNHEY, CDR2 SVGAGI. The CDR3 is made up of 11 amino acids. Trimming pared 6 bases from V and 6 bases from J, leaving 9 bases between. In DNA form, the CDR3 reads TGTGCCAGCAGGGATGGGAGCGAGCAGTACTTC. Its protein is CASRDGSEQYF.